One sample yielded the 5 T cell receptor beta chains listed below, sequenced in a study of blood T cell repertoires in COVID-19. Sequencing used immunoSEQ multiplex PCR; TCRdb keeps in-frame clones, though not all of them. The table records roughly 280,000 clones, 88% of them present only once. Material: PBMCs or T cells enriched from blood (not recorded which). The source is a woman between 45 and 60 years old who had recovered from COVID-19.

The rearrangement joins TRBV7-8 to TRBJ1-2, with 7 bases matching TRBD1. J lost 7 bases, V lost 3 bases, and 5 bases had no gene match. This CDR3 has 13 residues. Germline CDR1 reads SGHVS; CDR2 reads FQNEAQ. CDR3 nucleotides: TGTGCCAGCAGCTTGAAGGGGGCGACTGGCTACACCTTC. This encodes CASSLKGATGYTF.

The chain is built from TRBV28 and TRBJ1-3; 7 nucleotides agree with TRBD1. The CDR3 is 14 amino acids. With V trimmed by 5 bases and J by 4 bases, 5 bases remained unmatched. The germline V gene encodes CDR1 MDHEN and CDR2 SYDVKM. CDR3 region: CASSATGLGNTIYF. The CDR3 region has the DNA TGTGCCAGCAGTGCGACAGGGTTAGGAAACACCATATATTTT.

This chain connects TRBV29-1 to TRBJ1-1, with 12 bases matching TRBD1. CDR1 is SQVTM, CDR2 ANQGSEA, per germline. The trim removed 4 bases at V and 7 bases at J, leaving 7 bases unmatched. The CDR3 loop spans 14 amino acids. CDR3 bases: TGCAGCGTTGTGGCGGGACAGGGGGCCTATGAAGCTTTCTTT. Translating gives CSVVAGQGAYEAFF.

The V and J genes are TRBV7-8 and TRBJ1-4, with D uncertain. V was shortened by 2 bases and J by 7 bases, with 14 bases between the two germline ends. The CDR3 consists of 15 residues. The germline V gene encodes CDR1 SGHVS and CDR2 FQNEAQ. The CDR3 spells CASSLQALVIEKLFF. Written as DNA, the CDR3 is TGTGCCAGCAGCTTACAGGCACTAGTAATTGAAAAACTGTTTTTT.

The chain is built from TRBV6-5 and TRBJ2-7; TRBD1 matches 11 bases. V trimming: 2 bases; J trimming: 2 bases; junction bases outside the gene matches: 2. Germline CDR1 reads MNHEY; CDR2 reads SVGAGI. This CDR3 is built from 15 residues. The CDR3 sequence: CASSYQDRGPYEQYF. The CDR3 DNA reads TGTGCCAGCAGTTACCAGGACAGGGGGCCCTACGAGCAGTACTTC.